This record concerns one T cell receptor (beta chain) sequence. This specimen belongs to a study of shared T cell receptors in the human thymus. Per the germline V gene, CDR1 is MNHEY and CDR2 is SMNVEV (reference sequence). V lost 6 bases and J lost 2, with 21 bases in between. This CDR3 is built from 17 residues. Sequenced by immunoSEQ multiplex PCR; TCRdb stores in-frame clones only, minus some. The sample includes more than 550,000 clones, about 90% seen only once; the top ten take 0.0094%. The sample was also reused in another study, on human thymus T cells. That report adds: Healthy Finnish infants undergoing corrective surgery for congenital heart defects were used as donors. Resections that were taken during corrective heart surgery supplied the thymus tissue. In thymic and blood repertoires alike, V and J usage looked biased. Unrelated individuals had highly overlapping thymic repertoires, as reported in related research.

V usage is TRBV27 and J usage is TRBJ2-3, with TRBD2 as a possible D gene (7 bases). Sequenced sample: thymocytes. The source of this sequence is a boy under two years old with a congenital heart defect. The CDR3 bases are TGTGCCAGCAGGAGGTTTGGGGGCGGGAGTAACACAGATACGCAGTATTTT. As protein: CASRRFGGGSNTDTQYF.